The rows below give T cell receptor beta chains drawn from one sample of a study of cytomegalovirus exposure and HLA in healthy donors. TCRdb's copy holds only in-frame clones and misses some; the assay was immunoSEQ multiplex PCR. The repertoire holds some 200,000 clones, with over 70% as singletons. Input material: PBMCs. These receptors originate from a boy between 2 and 10 years old in good health and CMV-seronegative. CDR3s include the opening cysteine and the closing phenylalanine or tryptophan. A D gene is named only where the DNA matches it firmly. A clone size is listed for some rows: how often the clone was seen (once, few, many), or a class if it is expanded.

cdr3_nt	cdr3_aa	clone_size	d_call	v_call	j_call
TGTGCCAGCAGTGAGAAACAGGCACTCACAGATACGCAGTATTTT	CASSEKQALTDTQYF	.	.	TRBV25-1	TRBJ2-3
TGTGCCAGCTCAAGCGGACTAAATTACGAGCAGTACTTC	CASSSGLNYEQYF	.	.	TRBV18	TRBJ2-7
TGCGCCAGCAGCCCTACAGGGGGCGAGGGCACAGATACGCAGTATTTT	CASSPTGGEGTDTQYF	.	TRBD1	TRBV5-1	TRBJ2-3
TGTGCCAGTAGTATGTCCCGGTCAGATACGCAGTATTTT	CASSMSRSDTQYF	.	.	TRBV19	TRBJ2-3
TGTGCCAGCAGACCGGACAGGGGGCAGACTGAAGCTTTCTTT	CASRPDRGQTEAFF	.	TRBD1	TRBV5-4	TRBJ1-1
TGTGCCAGCAGCCCGGAGGGGTTAGTCACAGATACGCAGTATTTT	CASSPEGLVTDTQYF	.	.	TRBV9	TRBJ2-3
TGCGCCAGCAGCTTGGCCGGGACAGGGAAGTCCTACGAGCAGTACTTC	CASSLAGTGKSYEQYF	.	TRBD1	TRBV5-1	TRBJ2-7
TGTGCCACCAGCAGAGATCGGGGTTTGGGAAACACCATATATTTT	CATSRDRGLGNTIYF	.	.	TRBV15	TRBJ1-3
TGTGCCTGGAGTGTGATCCCCGGCACAGGGAACGAAAAACTGTTTTTT	CAWSVIPGTGNEKLFF	few	.	TRBV30	TRBJ1-4
TGTGCCAGCAGCCTAGAGGATAGCGGTATGAACTACGAGCAGTACTTC	CASSLEDSGMNYEQYF	.	.	TRBV11-2	TRBJ2-7
TGCGCCAGCACTCAAGGGACAGATGGAAACACCATATATTTT	CASTQGTDGNTIYF	few	TRBD1	TRBV5-1	TRBJ1-3
TGCGCCAGCAGCGTGGGAGGAGGCTACGAGCAGTACTTC	CASSVGGGYEQYF	.	.	TRBV5-1	TRBJ2-7
TGTGCCAGCAGCTCCGGACAGGGCACAGATACGCAGTATTTT	CASSSGQGTDTQYF	once	TRBD1	TRBV5-5	TRBJ2-3
TGTGCCAGCAGCTTGGGACAATCCTACGAGCAGTACTTC	CASSLGQSYEQYF	.	.	TRBV5-6	TRBJ2-7
TGTGCCTTCTCGCGGGGGGATGGCGGGGAGCTGTTTTTT	CAFSRGDGGELFF	few	TRBD2	TRBV10-3	TRBJ2-2
TGTGCCAGCAGCCCCCGGGACAGGGTAGGAGCTTTCTTT	CASSPRDRVGAFF	.	TRBD1	TRBV11-2	TRBJ1-1
TGTGCCAGTAGTATCCGCCAGGGAAGCAATCAGCCCCAGCATTTT	CASSIRQGSNQPQHF	.	.	TRBV19	TRBJ1-5
TGTGCCAGTAGTGGACAGGCCAACACTGAAGCTTTCTTT	CASSGQANTEAFF	.	TRBD1	TRBV19	TRBJ1-1
TGTGCCAGCTTCCCGGGGACTACGAACACCGGGGAGCTGTTTTTT	CASFPGTTNTGELFF	once	TRBD2	TRBV18	TRBJ2-2
TGTGCCAGCAGTTTATTCCCCCGGGACAGCTCCTATGGCTACACCTTC	CASSLFPRDSSYGYTF	.	TRBD1	TRBV27	TRBJ1-2
TGTGCCAGCAGTGACTCCCCCGGAGGAGTGGATACGCAGTATTTT	CASSDSPGGVDTQYF	.	.	TRBV6-4	TRBJ2-3
TGTGCCAGCAGTTTGAGGGAAAACACTGAAGCTTTCTTT	CASSLRENTEAFF	.	.	TRBV27	TRBJ1-1
TGTGCCACCAGCAGAGAGCCAGGGCAACGGGAGACCCAGTACTTC	CATSREPGQRETQYF	.	.	TRBV15	TRBJ2-5